This TCR beta chain was sequenced for a study of blood T cell repertoires in COVID-19. Study-wide context: The cDNA or gDNA used as material had been derived from T cells, B-cell-depleted T cells, or PBMCs.

The CDR3 consists of 14 residues. Germline loops: CDR1 SGHVS, CDR2 FQNEAQ. The V and J ends lost 3 bases and 6 bases respectively, with 11 bases between them. Clones were sequenced by immunoSEQ multiplex PCR, and TCRdb holds only the in-frame ones, with some missing. The sample holds tens of thousands of clones, 85% to 90% seen once. The origin of this receptor is a man aged 70 or older with acute or convalescent COVID-19. V usage is TRBV7-8 and J usage is TRBJ1-4; D remains unclear. Sequencing used peripheral blood. The CDR3 DNA sequence: TGTGCCAGCAGCTTCCGGGGATCATATGAAAAACTGTTTTTT. Translating it yields CASSFRGSYEKLFF. Full variable domain (rest looked up from reference TRBV7-8 and TRBJ1-4): GAGVSQSPRYKVAKRGQDVALRCDPISGHVSLFWYQQALGQGPEFLTYFQNEAQLDKSGLPSDRFFAERPEGSVSTLKIQRTQQEDSAVYLCASSFRGSYEKLFFGSGTQLSVL.